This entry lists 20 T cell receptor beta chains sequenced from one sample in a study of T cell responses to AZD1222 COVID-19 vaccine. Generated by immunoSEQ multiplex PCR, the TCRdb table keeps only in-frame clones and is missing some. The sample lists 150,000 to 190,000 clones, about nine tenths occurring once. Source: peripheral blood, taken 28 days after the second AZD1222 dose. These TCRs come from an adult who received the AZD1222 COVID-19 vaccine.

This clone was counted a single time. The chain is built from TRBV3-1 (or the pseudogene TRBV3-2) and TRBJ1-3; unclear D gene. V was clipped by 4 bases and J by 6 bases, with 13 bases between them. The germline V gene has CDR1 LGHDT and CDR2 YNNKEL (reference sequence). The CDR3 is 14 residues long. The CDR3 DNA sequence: TGTGCCAGCAGCCTCCGCGGGGAGCCAAACACCATATATTTT. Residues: CASSLRGEPNTIYF.

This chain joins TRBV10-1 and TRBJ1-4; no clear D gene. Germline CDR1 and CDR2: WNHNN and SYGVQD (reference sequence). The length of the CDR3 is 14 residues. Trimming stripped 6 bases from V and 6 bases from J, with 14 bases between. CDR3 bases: TGCGCCAGCAGAGCACTGGGAGGATATGAAAAACTGTTTTTT. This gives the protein CASRALGGYEKLFF.

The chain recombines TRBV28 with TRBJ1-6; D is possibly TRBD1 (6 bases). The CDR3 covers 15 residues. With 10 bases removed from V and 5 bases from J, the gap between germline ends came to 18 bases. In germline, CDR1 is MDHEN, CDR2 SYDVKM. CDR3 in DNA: TGTGCCACCAGAGGACGGACAGCCGATAATTCACCCCTCCACTTT. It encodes CATRGRTADNSPLHF.

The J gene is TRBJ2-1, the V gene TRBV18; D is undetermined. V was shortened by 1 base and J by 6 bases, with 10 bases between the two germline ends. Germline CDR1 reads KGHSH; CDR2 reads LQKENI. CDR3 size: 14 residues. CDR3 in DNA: TGTGCCAGCTCACCACGGAGATCGGTCAATGAGCAGTTCTTC. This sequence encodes CASSPRRSVNEQFF.

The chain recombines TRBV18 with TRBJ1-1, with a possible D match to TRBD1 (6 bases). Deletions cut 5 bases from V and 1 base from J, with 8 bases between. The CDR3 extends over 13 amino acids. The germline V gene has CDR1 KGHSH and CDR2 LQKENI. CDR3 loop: CASSMDRNTEAFF. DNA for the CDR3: TGTGCCAGCTCAATGGACAGGAACACTGAAGCTTTCTTT.

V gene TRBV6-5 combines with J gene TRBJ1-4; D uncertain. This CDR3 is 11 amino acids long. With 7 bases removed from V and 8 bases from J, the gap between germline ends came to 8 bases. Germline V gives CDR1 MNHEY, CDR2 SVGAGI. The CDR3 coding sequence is TGTGCCAGCAAAGGGAACGAAAAACTGTTTTTT. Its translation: CASKGNEKLFF.

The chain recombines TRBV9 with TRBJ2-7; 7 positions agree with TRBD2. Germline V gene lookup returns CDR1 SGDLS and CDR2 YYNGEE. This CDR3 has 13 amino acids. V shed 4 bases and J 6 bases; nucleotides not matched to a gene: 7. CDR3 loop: CASSPGRVTEQYF. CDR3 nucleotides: TGTGCCAGCAGCCCAGGGAGGGTCACCGAGCAGTACTTC.

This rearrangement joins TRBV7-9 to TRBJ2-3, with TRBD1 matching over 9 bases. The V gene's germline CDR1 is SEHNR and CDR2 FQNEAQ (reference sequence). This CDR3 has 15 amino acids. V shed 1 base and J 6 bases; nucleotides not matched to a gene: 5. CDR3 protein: CASSLVQGASDTQYF. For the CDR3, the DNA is TGTGCCAGCAGCTTAGTACAGGGGGCTTCGGATACGCAGTATTTT.

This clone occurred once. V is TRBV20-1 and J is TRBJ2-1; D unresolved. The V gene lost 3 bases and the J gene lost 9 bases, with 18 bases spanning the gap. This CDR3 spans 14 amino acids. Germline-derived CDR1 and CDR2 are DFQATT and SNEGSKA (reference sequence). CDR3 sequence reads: CSASLARPHGEQFF. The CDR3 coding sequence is TGCAGTGCTAGTTTGGCCCGGCCTCACGGTGAGCAGTTCTTC.

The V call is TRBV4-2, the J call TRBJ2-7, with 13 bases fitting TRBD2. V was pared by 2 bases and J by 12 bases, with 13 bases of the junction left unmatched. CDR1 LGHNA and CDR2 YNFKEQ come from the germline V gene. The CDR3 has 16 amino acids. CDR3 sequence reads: CASSQSGLAGASGLYF. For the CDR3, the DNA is TGTGCCAGCAGCCAATCAGGACTAGCGGGAGCCTCGGGACTGTACTTC.

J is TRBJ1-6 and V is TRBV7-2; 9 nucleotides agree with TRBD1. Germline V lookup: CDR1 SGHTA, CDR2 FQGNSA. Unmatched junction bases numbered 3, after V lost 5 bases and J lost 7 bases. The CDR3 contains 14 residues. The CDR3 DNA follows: TGTGCCAGCAGCATACAGGGGGCCAATTCACCCCTCCACTTT. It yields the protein CASSIQGANSPLHF.

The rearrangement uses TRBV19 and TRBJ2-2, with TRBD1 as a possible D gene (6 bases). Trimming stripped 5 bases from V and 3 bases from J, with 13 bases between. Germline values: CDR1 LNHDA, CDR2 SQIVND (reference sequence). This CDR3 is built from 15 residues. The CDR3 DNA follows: TGTGCCAGTAGTCCACAGGGTATGCACACCGGGGAGCTGTTTTTT. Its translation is CASSPQGMHTGELFF.

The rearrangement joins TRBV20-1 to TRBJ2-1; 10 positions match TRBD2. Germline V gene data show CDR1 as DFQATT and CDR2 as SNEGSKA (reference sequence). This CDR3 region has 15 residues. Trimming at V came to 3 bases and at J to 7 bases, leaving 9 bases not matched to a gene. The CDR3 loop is CSASESLAGANEQFF. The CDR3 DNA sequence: TGCAGTGCTAGTGAGAGCCTAGCGGGAGCAAATGAGCAGTTCTTC.

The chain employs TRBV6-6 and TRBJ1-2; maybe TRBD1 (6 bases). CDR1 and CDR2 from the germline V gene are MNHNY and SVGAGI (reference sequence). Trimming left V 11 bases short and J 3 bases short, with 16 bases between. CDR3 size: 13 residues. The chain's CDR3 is CALRPQGYYGYTF. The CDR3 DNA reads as TGTGCCCTCCGACCCCAGGGGTACTATGGCTACACCTTC.

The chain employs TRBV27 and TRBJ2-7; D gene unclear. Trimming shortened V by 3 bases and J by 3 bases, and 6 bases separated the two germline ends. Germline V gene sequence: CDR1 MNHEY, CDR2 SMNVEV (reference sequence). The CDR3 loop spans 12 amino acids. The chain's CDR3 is CASSFLFYEQYF. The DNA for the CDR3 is TGTGCCAGCAGTTTCCTATTCTACGAGCAGTACTTC.

The CDR3 DNA sequence: TGTGCCAGCAAACCCGGGACAGGGAACAATGAGCAGTTCTTC. It translates to CASKPGTGNNEQFF. The chain joins TRBV28 to TRBJ2-1; 9 bases align to TRBD1. Germline CDR1 and CDR2: MDHEN and SYDVKM. The CDR3 covers 14 residues. Unmatched junction bases numbered 6, after V lost 7 bases and J lost 5 bases.

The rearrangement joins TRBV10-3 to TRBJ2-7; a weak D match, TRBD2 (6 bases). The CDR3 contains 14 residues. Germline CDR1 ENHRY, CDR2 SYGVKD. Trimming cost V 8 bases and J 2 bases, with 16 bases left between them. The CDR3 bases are TGTGCCATCCGCGGGGCCGGGGACCCCTACGAGCAGTACTTC. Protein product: CAIRGAGDPYEQYF.

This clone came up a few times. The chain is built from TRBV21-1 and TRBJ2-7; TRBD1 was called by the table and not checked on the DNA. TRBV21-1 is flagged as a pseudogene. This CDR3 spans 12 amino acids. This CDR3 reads CASSKNRDEQYF. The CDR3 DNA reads TGTGCCAGCAGCAAAAACAGGGACGAGCAGTACTTC.

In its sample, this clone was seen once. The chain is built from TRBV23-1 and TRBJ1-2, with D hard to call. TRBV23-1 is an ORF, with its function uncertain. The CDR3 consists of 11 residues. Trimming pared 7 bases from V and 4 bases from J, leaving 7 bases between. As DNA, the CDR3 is TGCGCCAGCAATAGAATCTATGGCTACACCTTC. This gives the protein CASNRIYGYTF.

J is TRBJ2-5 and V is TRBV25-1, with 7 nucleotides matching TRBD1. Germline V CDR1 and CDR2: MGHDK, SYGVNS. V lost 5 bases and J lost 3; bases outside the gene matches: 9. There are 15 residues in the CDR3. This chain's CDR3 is CASSPHAGTEETQYF. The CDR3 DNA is TGTGCCAGCAGTCCCCACGCTGGGACAGAAGAGACCCAGTACTTC.